This T cell receptor beta chain was retrieved from a study of blood T cells in healthy people across ages. Across the whole study: Through template switching, about one barcoded beta molecule was captured per two T cells, as measured in model experiments. Regarding the study as a whole: With unsorted PBMCs, a conclusive comparison of naive versus antigen-experienced cells was not possible.

This CDR3 comprises 13 residues. V lost 5 bases and J lost 4, with 9 bases in between. Points on this clonotype: The antigen remains unidentified.

Roughly 10 milliliters of peripheral blood were drawn from each donor. It was with a sample-barcoded 5' primer and a J-beta primer mix that a second PCR of about 6 to 12 cycles was run. TCRdb re-called the 5' RACE reads through MiXCR, storing one row per CDR3 protein. The table shows about 1,600,000 distinct CDR3 sequences, with approximately 38% occurring only once. Sequenced material: blood. The chain combines TRBV12-3 or TRBV12-4 with TRBJ1-3; D gene ambiguous. The TCR originated in a woman between 18 and 30 years old in good health. The CDR3 DNA sequence: TGTGCCAGCAGTCTCCGTCCGGGAAACACCATATATTTT. It encodes CASSLRPGNTIYF.